Following are 11 T cell receptor beta chains from one sample sequenced in a study of spatial heterogeneity in lung cancer. MiXCR, run by TCRdb on the 5' RACE reads, gives a single entry per CDR3 protein. The sample holds 89,000 or so distinct CDR3 sequences, approximately 21% seen once. As to time point: sample taken at primary tumor resection. Tumor, nontumor lung or frozen PBMC supplied whole RNA, sequenced without sorting. The specimen comprised PBMCs, sampled at surgery. These receptors all come from a male donor with early-stage non-small cell lung cancer.

V usage is TRBV20-1 and J usage is TRBJ2-1, with 12 bases that match TRBD2. After removal of 0 bases from V and 10 bases from J, the junction contained 4 bases not matched to a gene. Germline-derived CDR1 and CDR2 are DFQATT and SNEGSKA (reference sequence). There are 14 residues in the CDR3. CDR3 amino acids: CSARERLAGAEQFF. CDR3 in DNA: TGCAGTGCTAGAGAACGACTAGCGGGAGCGGAGCAGTTCTTC.

In its sample, this clonotype was seen a few times. The J gene is TRBJ2-5, the V gene TRBV7-9; TRBD1 matches 9 bases. The CDR3 spans 14 residues. CDR1 is SEHNR and CDR2 is FQNEAQ in the germline V gene (reference sequence). Trimming took 4 bases from V and 4 from J; bases not matched to a gene: 4. The CDR3 sequence is CASSSGQGGETQYF. CDR3 DNA: TGTGCCAGCAGCTCGGGACAGGGAGGAGAGACCCAGTACTTC. The whole variable domain, remainder taken from reference TRBV7-9 and TRBJ2-5, is DTGVSQNPRHKITKRGQNVTFRCDPISEHNRLYWYRQTLGQGPEFLTYFQNEAQLEKSRLLSDRFSAERPKGSFSTLEIQRTEQGDSAMYLCASSSGQGGETQYFGPGTRLLVL.

The table lists this clonotype with a few counts. The V gene is TRBV6-4, the J gene TRBJ2-3, with TRBD2 matching 9 bases. The CDR3 runs to 16 residues. From germline, CDR1 is MRHNA and CDR2 SNTAGT. The trim removed 6 bases at V and 3 bases at J, leaving 10 bases unmatched. The CDR3 bases are TGTGCCAGCAGCGCCTATAGCGGGAGAAGTACAGATACGCAGTATTTT. It encodes CASSAYSGRSTDTQYF.

This clonotype was detected a few times. The genes are TRBV28 and TRBJ2-4; 9 bases map to TRBD1. The J segment lost 5 bases and the V segment lost 5 bases, leaving 10 bases of the junction unmatched. Germline V gene sequence: CDR1 MDHEN, CDR2 SYDVKM. The CDR3 runs to 16 residues. The chain's CDR3 is CASSPWTGADQNIQYF. The DNA of the CDR3 is TGTGCCAGCAGTCCTTGGACAGGGGCCGACCAAAACATTCAGTACTTC.

This clonotype was seen more than once but under ten times. The CDR3 DNA is TGTGCCAGCAGCTTAGCGGGGGGAACGAAAAATCAGCCCCAGCATTTT. It codes for CASSLAGGTKNQPQHF. The chain employs TRBV7-8 and TRBJ1-5, with D perhaps TRBD1 (5 bases). Germline loops: CDR1 SGHVS, CDR2 FQNEAQ. Trimming took 0 bases from V and 4 from J, leaving 13 bases between them. This CDR3 comprises 16 residues. Variable domain in full (rest from reference TRBV7-8 and TRBJ1-5): GAGVSQSPRYKVAKRGQDVALRCDPISGHVSLFWYQQALGQGPEFLTYFQNEAQLDKSGLPSDRFFAERPEGSVSTLKIQRTQQEDSAVYLCASSLAGGTKNQPQHFGDGTRLSIL.

This rearrangement joins TRBV15 to TRBJ2-7; D is ambiguous. Trimming left V 5 bases short and J 0 bases short, with 8 bases between. Germline V gives CDR1 LNHNV, CDR2 YYDKDF (reference sequence). The CDR3 length is 13 residues. This CDR3 is CATSPASSYEQYF. The CDR3 nucleotides are TGTGCCACCAGCCCCGCGAGCTCCTACGAGCAGTACTTC.

This clonotype occurred many times. This chain joins TRBV4-1 and TRBJ1-2; tentative D call: TRBD1 (5 bases). This CDR3 is built from 16 residues. The V end was cut by 5 bases, the J end by 4 bases, with 20 bases between. Germline V gene lookup returns CDR1 MGHRA and CDR2 YSYEKL. CDR3 in amino acids: CASSVGESLITYGYTF. In DNA, the CDR3 is TGCGCCAGCAGCGTAGGGGAATCTCTAATTACCTATGGCTACACCTTC.

V usage is TRBV20-1 and J usage is TRBJ2-7, with 8 bases aligning to TRBD2. Germline V gene data show CDR1 as DFQATT and CDR2 as SNEGSKA (reference sequence). The CDR3 has 14 amino acids. Losses at the gene ends were 1 base for V and 7 bases for J; bases not matched to a gene: 9. CDR3 DNA: TGCAGTGCTAGAGCCCCCCAAGCGGGAGTGGAGCAGTACTTC. This encodes CSARAPQAGVEQYF.

The rearrangement joins TRBV29-1 to TRBJ2-3, with TRBD1 identical over 9 bases. Germline V lookup: CDR1 SQVTM, CDR2 ANQGSEA. This CDR3 has 15 residues. With V trimmed by 2 bases and J by 0 bases, 3 bases remained unmatched. This CDR3 reads CSVERTGDSTDTQYF. For the CDR3, the DNA is TGCAGCGTTGAAAGGACAGGGGACAGCACAGATACGCAGTATTTT.

The rearrangement joins TRBV28 to TRBJ1-4; 8 nucleotides agree with TRBD1. The CDR3 is 15 amino acids. Trimming took 10 bases from V and 8 from J; bases not matched to a gene: 15. Germline CDR1 is MDHEN and CDR2 is SYDVKM. The CDR3 nucleotides read TGTGCCACAATACACGGACAGGGCGGCGGCGAAAAACTGTTTTTT. This gives the protein CATIHGQGGGEKLFF.

This clonotype has ten or more counts. This chain uses TRBV7-9 with TRBJ2-5, with unresolved D. CDR3 length equals 11 residues. Trimming took 8 bases from V and 2 from J, leaving 6 bases between them. In germline, CDR1 is SEHNR, CDR2 FQNEAQ (reference sequence). As DNA, the CDR3 is TGTGCCAGCGAAGCACAAGAGACCCAGTACTTC. It specifies CASEAQETQYF.